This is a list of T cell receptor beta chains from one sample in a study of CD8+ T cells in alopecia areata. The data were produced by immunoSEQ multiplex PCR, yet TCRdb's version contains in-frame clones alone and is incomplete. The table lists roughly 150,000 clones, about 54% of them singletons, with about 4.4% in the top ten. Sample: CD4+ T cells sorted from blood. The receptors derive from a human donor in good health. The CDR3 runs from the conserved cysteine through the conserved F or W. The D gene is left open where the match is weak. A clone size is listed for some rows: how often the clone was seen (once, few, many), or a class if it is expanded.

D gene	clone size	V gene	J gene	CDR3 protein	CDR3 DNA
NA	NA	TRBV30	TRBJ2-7	CAWSPSYEQYF	TGTGCCTGGAGTCCCTCATACGAGCAGTACTTC
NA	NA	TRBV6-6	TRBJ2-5	CASSYGGTDAQETQYF	TGTGCCAGCAGTTACGGCGGTACAGACGCGCAAGAGACCCAGTACTTC
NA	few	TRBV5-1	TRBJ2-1	CASSSGYTGNEQFF	TGCGCCAGCAGCTCGGGATATACTGGCAATGAGCAGTTCTTC
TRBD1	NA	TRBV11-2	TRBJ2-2	CASSYDRARAGELFF	TGTGCCAGCAGTTACGACAGGGCACGAGCCGGGGAGCTGTTTTTT
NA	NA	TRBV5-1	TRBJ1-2	CASSPFQGNYGYTF	TGCGCCAGCAGCCCGTTTCAGGGTAACTATGGCTACACCTTC
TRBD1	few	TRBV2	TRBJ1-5	CASSRQGGQPQHF	TGTGCCAGCAGTCGACAGGGCGGTCAGCCCCAGCATTTT
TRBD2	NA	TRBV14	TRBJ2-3	CASSRSLAADTQYF	TGTGCCAGCAGCCGTTCACTAGCGGCAGATACGCAGTATTTT
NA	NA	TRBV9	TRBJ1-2	CASSVGAVLANYGYTF	TGTGCCAGCAGCGTAGGAGCAGTACTAGCTAACTATGGCTACACCTTC
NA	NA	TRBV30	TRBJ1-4	CAWSGGGTNEKLFF	TGTGCCTGGAGTGGAGGGGGAACTAATGAAAAACTGTTTTTT
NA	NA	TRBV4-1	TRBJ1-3	CASSQQVNGNTIYF	TGCGCCAGCAGCCAGCAGGTGAACGGAAACACCATATATTTT
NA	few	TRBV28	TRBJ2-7	CASSASGGGSYEQYF	TGTGCCAGCAGTGCCAGTGGGGGCGGGAGCTACGAGCAGTACTTC
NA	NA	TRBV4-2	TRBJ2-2	CASSQERINTGELFF	TGTGCCAGCAGCCAAGAACGCATAAACACCGGGGAGCTGTTTTTT
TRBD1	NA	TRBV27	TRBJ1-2	CASSSLGTDYGYTF	TGTGCCAGCAGTTCCCTTGGGACAGACTATGGCTACACCTTC
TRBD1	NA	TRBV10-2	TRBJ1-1	CASKGDRGNTEAFF	TGCGCCAGCAAGGGGGACAGGGGAAACACTGAAGCTTTCTTT
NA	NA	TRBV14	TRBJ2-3	CASSLRGEDTQYF	TGTGCCAGCAGCCTTAGAGGTGAAGATACGCAGTATTTT
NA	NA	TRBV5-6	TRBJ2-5	CASSLGPGETQYF	TGTGCCAGCAGCTTGGGCCCGGGAGAGACCCAGTACTTC
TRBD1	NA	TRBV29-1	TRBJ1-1	CSVLLGTGREAFF	TGCAGCGTCCTGTTGGGGACAGGGCGTGAAGCTTTCTTT
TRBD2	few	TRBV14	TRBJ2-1	CASSHSGTSGSGEQFF	TGTGCCAGCAGCCACTCGGGGACTAGCGGGAGCGGTGAGCAGTTCTTC
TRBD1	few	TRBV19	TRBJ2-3	CASSPGQGAGDTQYF	TGTGCCAGTAGTCCGGGACAGGGGGCAGGGGATACGCAGTATTTT
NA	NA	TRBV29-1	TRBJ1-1	CSVGEAFF	TGCAGCGTGGGAGAAGCTTTCTTT
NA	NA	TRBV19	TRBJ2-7	CASSRDGSYEQYF	TGTGCCAGTAGTCGGGACGGCTCCTACGAGCAGTACTTC
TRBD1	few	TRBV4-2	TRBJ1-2	CASSQDGRGYGYTF	TGTGCCAGCAGCCAAGACGGCAGGGGGTATGGCTACACCTTC
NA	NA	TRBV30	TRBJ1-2	CAWSGTDYYGYTF	TGTGCCTGGAGTGGGACAGACTACTATGGCTACACCTTC
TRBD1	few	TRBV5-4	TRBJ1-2	CASSDGQGTSNYGYTF	TGTGCCAGCAGCGACGGACAGGGGACTTCTAACTATGGCTACACCTTC
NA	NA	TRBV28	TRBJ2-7	CASTTPGTTYEQYF	TGTGCCAGCACCACCCCGGGGACAACCTACGAGCAGTACTTC
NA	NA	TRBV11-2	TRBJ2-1	CASSPARLINEQFF	TGTGCCAGCAGCCCAGCCAGACTCATCAATGAGCAGTTCTTC
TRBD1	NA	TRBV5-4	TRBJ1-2	CASRRTGGGYGYTF	TGTGCCAGCAGACGGACAGGGGGAGGCTATGGCTACACCTTC
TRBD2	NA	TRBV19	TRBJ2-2	CASSATSGRPTGELFF	TGTGCCAGTAGCGCAACTAGCGGGAGACCCACCGGGGAGCTGTTTTTT
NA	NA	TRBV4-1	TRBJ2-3	CASSHGGRADTQYF	TGCGCCAGCAGCCACGGAGGGCGGGCAGATACGCAGTATTTT
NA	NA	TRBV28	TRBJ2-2	CASSPVTQEGDTGELFF	TGTGCCAGCAGCCCAGTAACCCAGGAGGGAGATACCGGGGAGCTGTTTTTT
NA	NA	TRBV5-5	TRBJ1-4	CASSTSGSFNEKLFF	TGTGCCAGCAGCACGTCGGGGAGCTTTAATGAAAAACTGTTTTTT
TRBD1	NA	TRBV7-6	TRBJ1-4	CASSRTGGINEKLFF	TGTGCCAGCAGCCGTACAGGGGGCATAAATGAAAAACTGTTTTTT
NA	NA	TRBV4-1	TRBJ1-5	CASSQVGNQPQHF	TGCGCCAGCAGCCAAGTCGGAAATCAGCCCCAGCATTTT
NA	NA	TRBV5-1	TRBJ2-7	CASSLKAGGTYEQYF	TGCGCCAGCAGCTTGAAGGCCGGAGGTACCTACGAGCAGTACTTC
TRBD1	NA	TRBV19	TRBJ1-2	CASSVPGQGALGYTF	TGTGCCAGTAGTGTACCGGGACAGGGGGCGCTTGGCTACACCTTC
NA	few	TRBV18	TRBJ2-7	CASSPGTGQEQYF	TGTGCCAGCTCACCAGGGACTGGGCAGGAGCAGTACTTC
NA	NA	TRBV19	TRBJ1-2	CASRMRDGYTF	TGTGCCAGTAGGATGCGTGACGGCTACACCTTC
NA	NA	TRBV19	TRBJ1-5	CASSIKAGLGGNQPQHF	TGTGCCAGTAGTATAAAGGCAGGCTTGGGGGGCAATCAGCCCCAGCATTTT
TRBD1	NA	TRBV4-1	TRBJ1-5	CASSQGMTGRQPQHF	TGCGCCAGCAGCCAAGGGATGACAGGGCGGCAGCCCCAGCATTTT
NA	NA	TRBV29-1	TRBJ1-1	CSVATVNTEAFF	TGCAGCGTTGCGACAGTGAACACTGAAGCTTTCTTT
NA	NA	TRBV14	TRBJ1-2	CASSQGVWGFNYGYTF	TGTGCCAGCAGCCAAGGAGTTTGGGGGTTCAACTATGGCTACACCTTC
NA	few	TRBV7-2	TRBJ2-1	CASSLGIPRNEQFF	TGTGCCAGCAGCTTAGGAATCCCGAGGAATGAGCAGTTCTTC
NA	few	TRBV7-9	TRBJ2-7	CASSLASGEQYF	TGTGCCAGCAGCTTAGCCTCGGGAGAGCAGTACTTC
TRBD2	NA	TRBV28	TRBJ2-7	CASTGTSYYEQYF	TGTGCCAGCACCGGGACTAGCTACTACGAGCAGTACTTC
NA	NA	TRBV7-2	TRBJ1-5	CASSLRGRSNQPQHF	TGTGCCAGCAGCCTTCGGGGACGTAGCAATCAGCCCCAGCATTTT
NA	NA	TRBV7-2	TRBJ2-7	CASSFRGVTDEQYF	TGTGCCAGCAGCTTTAGGGGGGTGACGGACGAGCAGTACTTC
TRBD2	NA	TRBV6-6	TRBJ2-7	CASSYSRTSGSYEQYF	TGTGCCAGCAGTTACTCGAGGACTAGCGGGAGTTACGAGCAGTACTTC
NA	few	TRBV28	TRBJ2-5	CASLSFERGETQYF	TGTGCCAGCCTTTCCTTTGAACGGGGAGAGACCCAGTACTTC
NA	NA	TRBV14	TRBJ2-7	CASSRKLRYSVGEQYF	TGTGCCAGCAGCCGCAAACTGCGTTATAGCGTGGGCGAGCAGTACTTC
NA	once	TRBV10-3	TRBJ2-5	CAISEPDTSLTKETQYF	TGTGCCATCAGTGAGCCGGACACCTCTTTAACTAAAGAGACCCAGTACTTC
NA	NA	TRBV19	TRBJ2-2	CASRDRGTGELFF	TGTGCCAGTAGAGACCGCGGGACCGGGGAGCTGTTTTTT
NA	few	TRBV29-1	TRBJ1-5	CSVGGAGNQPQHF	TGCAGCGTTGGGGGGGCGGGAAATCAGCCCCAGCATTTT
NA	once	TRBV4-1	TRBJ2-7	CASSQPGPTYEQYF	TGCGCCAGCAGCCAGCCGGGACCCACCTACGAGCAGTACTTC
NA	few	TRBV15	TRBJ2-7	CATSGLATSPRYF	TGTGCCACCAGCGGCCTCGCTACGTCCCCCCGGTACTTC
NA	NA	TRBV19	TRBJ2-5	CASTPTGSMETQYF	TGTGCCAGTACCCCCACAGGTAGCATGGAGACCCAGTACTTC
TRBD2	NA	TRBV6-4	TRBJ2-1	CASATSGNKKYEQFF	TGTGCCAGTGCCACTAGCGGGAATAAGAAGTATGAGCAGTTCTTC
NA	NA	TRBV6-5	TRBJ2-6	CASSYGGRRGANVLTF	TGTGCCAGCAGTTACGGGGGTCGACGCGGGGCCAACGTCCTGACTTTC
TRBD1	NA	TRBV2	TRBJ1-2	CASSESSRGLYGYTF	TGTGCCAGCAGTGAATCGAGCAGGGGGCTCTATGGCTACACCTTC
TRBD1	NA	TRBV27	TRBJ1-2	CASNQPGTGEHGYTF	TGTGCCAGCAACCAACCCGGGACAGGGGAGCATGGCTACACCTTC